This T cell receptor (beta chain) was sequenced for a study of T cell clusters in autoimmune cytopenias (dated by TCRdb to about 2019). Looking at the study overall: A median TRB sequencing depth of 50,000 or so reads per sample was reached, and a median of around 2,300 distinct TRB clonotypes per sample was obtained. TRB and IGH repertoires from peripheral blood were sequenced in autoimmune cytopenia patients at active disease and during treatment follow-up, with healthy, CLL and autoimmune hepatitis controls included alongside. The goal of the study was to find out whether patients with autoimmune cytopenia have a disease-specific immune repertoire signature that could be used as a blood-based biomarker. The full study reports these points: Healthy donors showed approximately 3.2-fold more exclusive TRB clusters than active autoimmune hepatitis patients, consistent with an autoimmunity-wide signature. The T cell clusters were only ever defined in silico, so experimental validation of their functional role was still needed. A lack of physiological T cell clusters in primary autoimmune cytopenia patients was suggested by GLIPH, as 51 clusters were found to be exclusive to healthy donors versus some 18 exclusive to patients. TRB repertoire shifts, with less even repertoires in secondary cytopenia and CLL, mostly reflected lymphoma bias rather than autoimmunity. The cluster-lack signature was not seen for secondary cytopenia versus CLL, apparently masked by the dominant lymphoma-associated repertoire.

About this clonotype itself: Its antigen has not been determined.

CDR1 and CDR2 are drawn from the germline V gene: SNHLY, FYNNEI. Including the terminal cysteine and phenylalanine, the CDR3 comprises 12 residues. This entry has no DNA. Multiplex PCR with a touch-down protocol amplified TRB rearrangements, with the TRB-A and TRB-B primer pools combined in a single tube. Illumina adapters and sample indices were attached to the amplicons through two consecutive PCR reactions using Phusion HS II polymerase. After gel purification with the NucleoSpin Gel and PCR Clean-up kit, the amplicons were quantified by Qubit and checked for quality on an Agilent 2100 Bioanalyzer. Libraries were sequenced on an Illumina MiSeq using 600-cycle, single-indexed, paired-end runs. The original pipeline was this. TRB reads were aligned and assembled with MiXCR version 2.1.12 using the default MiXCR reference library. A clone was defined by each unique CDR3 nucleotide sequence, and the analysis included only productive sequences supported by at least two reads. Repertoire diversity was assessed with alpha-parameterized diversity profiles (alpha 0 to 5), including the Shannon (alpha 1) and Simpson (alpha 2) indices, which were computed with an R script. The tcR package was used to compute combinatorial TRB VJ usage, which was then compared between cohorts by principal component analysis with ade4. Using GLIPH, TCRbeta CDR3s were clustered on pairs of cohorts matched for age and read depth, and a Wilcoxon test was used to compare cluster frequencies. Reprocessed by TCRdb, the reads give a single entry per CDR3 protein sequence, without DNA. TCRdb, not the original authors, processed these V and J calls. The sample table on file contains approximately 7,000 distinct CDR3 sequences. The top ten clones comprise more than 25% of the sample.

Per sample, 250 ng of peripheral blood genomic DNA, some 40,000 genome equivalents, was used for TRB amplification. The sample comprised peripheral blood. The chain employs TRBV2 and TRBJ1-2. The TCR sequence derives from a human donor with an autoimmune cytopenia or autoimmune hepatitis (not recorded which). The encoded CDR3 is CASRREVYGYTF.